These 29 T cell receptor beta chains were sequenced from one sample in a study of blood T cell repertoires in COVID-19. Sequencing was performed with immunoSEQ multiplex PCR; in TCRdb, only in-frame clones are kept and a portion is missing. The table has some 250,000 clones, around 87% seen once; the top ten hold about 3.3%. Specimen: PBMCs or T cells enriched from blood (not recorded which). Source of these receptors: a woman aged 40 to 50 with acute COVID-19.

The V call is TRBV21-1, the J call TRBJ1-4. TRBV21-1 is annotated as a pseudogene. The CDR3 consists of 15 residues. The CDR3 nucleotides read TGTGCCAGCAGCAACCCGGACTTAAGTTTTGGAAAACTGTTTTTT. Translating gives CASSNPDLSFGKLFF.

The chain recombines TRBV12-3 or TRBV12-4 with TRBJ1-5; 8 nucleotides line up with TRBD1. The CDR3 is 13 amino acids. The V gene end was trimmed by 7 bases and the J gene end by 6 bases; junction bases not matched to a gene: 5. Here the CDR3 reads CASTLDRVQPQHF. The CDR3 region has the DNA TGTGCCAGCACCCTGGACAGGGTTCAGCCCCAGCATTTT.

The chain links TRBV6-1 to TRBJ2-7; D might be TRBD2 (6 bases). The germline V gene encodes CDR1 MNHNS and CDR2 SASEGT. The CDR3 is 15 amino acids. The V gene lost 0 bases and the J gene lost 7 bases, with 16 bases spanning the gap. The CDR3 here is CASSEALLGGMEQYF. The CDR3 coding sequence is TGTGCCAGCAGTGAAGCGCTTCTGGGCGGGATGGAGCAGTACTTC.

The chain combines TRBV24-1 with TRBJ1-2; 8 bases line up with TRBD1. Germline CDR1 KGHDR, CDR2 SFDVKD. The CDR3 is made up of 14 amino acids. V dropped 5 bases and J dropped 6; count of bases not matched to a gene: 7. CDR3 sequence: CATSGGVTGDGYTF. DNA of the CDR3: TGTGCCACCAGTGGTGGGGTGACAGGGGATGGCTACACCTTC.

In regard to this clone: Distinct nucleotide sequences in the sample also encode this CDR3. The V and J genes are TRBV4-2 and TRBJ2-2; a possible D gene is TRBD2 (6 bases). CDR3 length: 16 residues. Germline V gives CDR1 LGHNA, CDR2 YNFKEQ. V shed 1 base and J shed 2 bases, with 11 bases lying between them. CDR3 coding DNA: TGTGCCAGCAGCCAAGTGGGGGGAGAAAACACCGGGGAGCTGTTTTTT. Protein: CASSQVGGENTGELFF.

The chain recombines TRBV24-1 with TRBJ1-2; D may be TRBD1 (5 bases). CDR1 is KGHDR, CDR2 SFDVKD, per germline. V was clipped by 4 bases and J by 7 bases, with 12 bases between them. The CDR3 has 13 residues. The CDR3 sequence is CATSENLGGGYTF. The CDR3 nucleotides are TGTGCCACCAGTGAAAACCTGGGGGGTGGCTACACCTTC.

This clone was seen a few times. V is TRBV11-3 and J is TRBJ2-7; D uncertain. Germline V CDR1 and CDR2: SGHNT, YENEEA. The CDR3 has 15 residues. Trimming took off 1 base at V and 2 bases at J, with 12 bases between the two ends. CDR3 DNA: TGTGCCAGCAGCTTAGCCCCAGGCTTTACCTACGAGCAGTACTTC. It is translated as CASSLAPGFTYEQYF.

V usage is TRBV5-1 and J usage is TRBJ2-6; D not certain. The CDR3 sequence is 18 residues long. Germline V gene lookup returns CDR1 SGHRS and CDR2 YFSETQ. Trimming removed 5 bases from V and 0 bases from J, with 18 bases in between. CDR3 coding DNA: TGCGCCAGCAGTTTTTCTCTAACTCGCGTCTCTGGGGCCAACGTCCTGACTTTC. Translating it yields CASSFSLTRVSGANVLTF.

The chain joins TRBV19 to TRBJ2-1; D is undetermined. V was cut by 7 bases and J by 0 bases, with 7 bases left in between. This CDR3 is built from 13 residues. Germline lookup yields CDR1 LNHDA and CDR2 SQIVND (reference sequence). The CDR3 sequence is CASTRSSYNEQFF. In nucleotides, the CDR3 is TGTGCCAGTACCAGAAGCTCCTACAATGAGCAGTTCTTC.

The chain recombines TRBV29-1 with TRBJ2-7, with 9 bases identical to TRBD1. The V and J ends lost 7 bases and 7 bases, in that order; junction bases with no gene match: 14. The length of the CDR3 is 14 residues. Germline V gene lookup returns CDR1 SQVTM and CDR2 ANQGSEA. DNA for the CDR3: TGCAGCGCCACCCGGGACAGGGAATCGGGAGAGCAGTACTTC. Protein sequence: CSATRDRESGEQYF.

This rearrangement joins TRBV9 to TRBJ2-5; 10 bases map to TRBD2. Unmatched junction bases numbered 8, after V lost 4 bases and J lost 2 bases. The CDR3 is 16 amino acids. Germline V lookup: CDR1 SGDLS, CDR2 YYNGEE. In DNA, the CDR3 is TGTGCCAGCAGCCGCCCGCTAGCGGGAGAACAAGAGACCCAGTACTTC. Its translation is CASSRPLAGEQETQYF.

This clone has just one count. The chain uses TRBV21-1 and TRBJ2-2; the table gives TRBD1 as D, unverified against the DNA. TRBV21-1 is a pseudogene. This CDR3 has 18 residues. CDR3 sequence reads: CASSGQGSLYLNTGELFF. CDR3 sequence (DNA): TGTGCCAGCAGCGGACAGGGGTCCTTATACCTGAACACCGGGGAGCTGTTTTTT.

The chain combines TRBV19 with TRBJ2-2; 7 positions agree with TRBD2. The germline gives CDR1 LNHDA, CDR2 SQIVND (reference sequence). Trimming at V came to 3 bases and at J to 6 bases, leaving 4 bases not matched to a gene. The CDR3 extends over 14 amino acids. The CDR3, as DNA: TGTGCCAGTAGTATTCAGCTAGCGGCCGGGGAGCTGTTTTTT. As protein: CASSIQLAAGELFF. The full variable domain, completed using reference TRBV19 and TRBJ2-2, is DGGITQSPKYLFRKEGQNVTLSCEQNLNHDAMYWYRQDPGQGLRLIYYSQIVNDFQKGDIAEGYSVSREKKESFPLTVTSAQKNPTAFYLCASSIQLAAGELFFGEGSRLTVL.

In DNA form, the CDR3 reads TGTGCCTGGTTAGCTAACTATGGCTACACCTTC. Translation gives CAWLANYGYTF. J is TRBJ1-2 and V is TRBV30; no clear D gene. Germline loops: CDR1 GTSNPN, CDR2 SVGIG (reference sequence). CDR3 length equals 11 residues. V lost 5 bases, J lost 0 bases, and 4 bases lay in between.

The rearrangement joins TRBV11-2 to TRBJ1-6, with unresolved D. The CDR3 consists of 13 residues. Germline-derived CDR1 and CDR2 are SGHAT and FQNNGV. V lost 1 base and J lost 9, with 7 bases in between. DNA of the CDR3: TGTGCCAGCAGCTTAGGAGGAGCTTCACCCCTCCACTTT. It yields the protein CASSLGGASPLHF.

The chain joins TRBV4-2 to TRBJ1-5; D ambiguous. Trimming stripped 0 bases from V and 7 bases from J, with 7 bases between. The germline V gene has CDR1 LGHNA and CDR2 YNFKEQ. This CDR3 is 13 amino acids long. The CDR3 here is CASSQDSEQPQHF. CDR3 nucleotide sequence: TGTGCCAGCAGCCAAGATTCAGAACAGCCCCAGCATTTT.

This clone occurred a few times. The V and J genes are TRBV7-3 and TRBJ2-1; 10 positions match TRBD2. Per the germline V gene, CDR1 is SGHTA and CDR2 is FQGTGA. The CDR3 is 17 residues long. Trimming took 5 bases from V and 8 from J; bases not matched to a gene: 15. The CDR3 is CASSTGLAPPPADEQFF. The CDR3 nucleotides are TGTGCCAGCAGCACGGGACTAGCGCCTCCTCCTGCGGATGAGCAGTTCTTC. The whole variable domain, filled in from reference TRBV7-3 and TRBJ2-1, reads GAGVSQTPSNKVTEKGKYVELRCDPISGHTALYWYRQSLGQGPEFLIYFQGTGAADDSGLPNDRFFAVRPEGSVSTLKIQRTERGDSAVYLCASSTGLAPPPADEQFFGPGTRLTVL.

This clone came up once. The J gene is TRBJ1-6, the V gene TRBV10-3; 7 nucleotides align to TRBD1. The ends lost 2 bases at V and 8 bases at J; junction bases unmatched: 6. Germline V gene sequence: CDR1 ENHRY, CDR2 SYGVKD. This CDR3 is built from 15 residues. In DNA, the CDR3 is TGTGCCATCAGTGAGCGGGACAGCACCCATTCACCCCTCCACTTT. Residues: CAISERDSTHSPLHF.

V is TRBV20-1 and J is TRBJ2-1; TRBD2 is a possible D gene (6 bases). The CDR3 runs 14 residues. Germline assignment: CDR1 DFQATT and CDR2 SNEGSKA (reference sequence). The V end lost 3 bases, the J end lost 5 bases, and 14 bases lay between the germline ends. In DNA, the CDR3 is TGCAGTGCTAGTCGTGGGAGGATCGACAATGAGCAGTTCTTC. Amino acid sequence: CSASRGRIDNEQFF.

DNA of the CDR3: TGTGCCAGCAATACCCCGGGACTAGGGTACAATGAGCAGTTCTTC. It encodes CASNTPGLGYNEQFF. The chain carries TRBV6-1 and TRBJ2-1; 8 bases are a match to TRBD2. Germline trimming cut 7 bases from V and 4 bases from J; bases unmatched to any gene: 9. The CDR3 loop spans 15 amino acids. Germline CDR1 MNHNS, CDR2 SASEGT.

A word on this clone: Germline and junction disagree at one end, which may indicate a read error. The chain links TRBV6-5 to TRBJ1-1; D is unresolved. The germline V gene has CDR1 MNHEY and CDR2 SVGAGI. This CDR3 contains 13 residues. In nucleotides, the CDR3 is TGTGCCAGCAGTAACCTAGGTGGTACTGAGGCTTTCTTT. This gives the protein CASSNLGGTEAFF.

The chain uses TRBV4-1 and TRBJ1-2, with 8 bases that match TRBD1. This CDR3 region has 17 residues. With 4 bases clipped from V and 0 bases from J, the junction kept 10 bases outside the gene matches. Per the germline V gene, CDR1 is MGHRA and CDR2 is YSYEKL. The CDR3 nucleotides read TGCGCCAGCAGCCCGACATCCAGGGGGCAGTCTAACTATGGCTACACCTTC. Residues: CASSPTSRGQSNYGYTF.

This clone was picked up one time. The V gene is TRBV5-5, the J gene TRBJ2-5, with TRBD2 matching 12 bases. Trimming removed 0 bases from V and 5 bases from J; junction bases left unmatched: 5. Germline V gene data show CDR1 as SGHKS and CDR2 as YYEKEE (reference sequence). The CDR3 runs 16 residues. CDR3 region: CASSLEGLAGGETQYF. In DNA, the CDR3 is TGTGCCAGCAGCTTGGAAGGGCTAGCGGGAGGGGAGACCCAGTACTTC.

V and J are TRBV3-1 (or the pseudogene TRBV3-2) and TRBJ2-3; TRBD2 might be the D (7 bases). The CDR3 runs to 16 residues. V shed 4 bases and J shed 4 bases, with 18 bases lying between them. The germline V gene has CDR1 LGHDT and CDR2 YNNKEL (reference sequence). The CDR3 nucleotides read TGTGCCAGCAGCCTGCAGGGAGGGACATCCCCAGATACGCAGTATTTT. It codes for CASSLQGGTSPDTQYF.

This clone has only a few counts. V gene TRBV5-1 combines with J gene TRBJ1-3; no clear D gene. Trimming took off 0 bases at V and 0 bases at J, with 10 bases between the two ends. From germline, CDR1 is SGHRS and CDR2 YFSETQ. The CDR3 loop spans 16 amino acids. CDR3 in DNA: TGCGCCAGCAGCTTGGAAGTCGGTGACTCTGGAAACACCATATATTTT. It translates to CASSLEVGDSGNTIYF.

This clone was found once. V gene TRBV25-1 combines with J gene TRBJ2-2, with 7 bases aligning to TRBD1. Germline CDR1 MGHDK, CDR2 SYGVNS. V shed 6 bases, J shed 0 bases, and the junction held 7 bases outside the gene matches. CDR3 length equals 16 residues. The CDR3 is CASRATGTANTGELFF. In DNA form, the CDR3 reads TGTGCCAGCAGGGCGACCGGGACAGCGAACACCGGGGAGCTGTTTTTT.

This chain connects TRBV5-6 to TRBJ1-4; D gene uncertain. Germline-derived CDR1 and CDR2 are SGHDT and YYEEEE. The CDR3 extends over 16 amino acids. The V and J ends lost 0 bases and 3 bases respectively, with 12 bases between them. CDR3 residues: CASSLGGRGANEKLFF. CDR3 sequence (DNA): TGTGCCAGCAGCTTGGGAGGCCGCGGGGCTAATGAAAAACTGTTTTTT.

This sequence joins TRBV5-6 and TRBJ2-1, with 8 nucleotides matching TRBD2. From germline, CDR1 is SGHDT and CDR2 YYEEEE. J was trimmed by 9 bases and V by 4 bases; bases with no gene match: 12. The CDR3 has 15 residues. CDR3 amino acids: CASSETSREGGEQFF. CDR3 coding DNA: TGTGCCAGCAGCGAGACTAGCCGGGAGGGGGGTGAGCAGTTCTTC.

The rearrangement links TRBV25-1 to TRBJ2-1; 10 bases agree with TRBD2. V trimming: 6 bases; J trimming: 4 bases; junction bases outside the gene matches: 9. In germline, CDR1 is MGHDK, CDR2 SYGVNS. The CDR3 is 16 amino acids. CDR3 amino acids: CASSNLGLAEYNEQFF. CDR3 sequence (DNA): TGTGCCAGCAGCAACCTAGGACTAGCGGAATACAATGAGCAGTTCTTC. Filled out from reference TRBV25-1 and TRBJ2-1, the complete variable domain reads EADIYQTPRYLVIGTGKKITLECSQTMGHDKMYWYQQDPGMELHLIHYSYGVNSTEKGDLSSESTVSRIRTEHFPLTLESARPSHTSQYLCASSNLGLAEYNEQFFGPGTRLTVL.